These T cell receptor beta chains were read from a single sample in a study of graft-versus-host responses after intestinal transplantation. Their recognized antigens are unknown. Assay used: immunoSEQ multiplex PCR; TCRdb lists only in-frame clones, some missing. Counted here are around 100,000 clones, roughly nine tenths occurring once; the ten biggest clones make up under 0.3%. The sample here was unstimulated CD4+ T cells sorted from spleen or lymph node cells, taken before transplant. The receptor set was obtained from a human donor who was the organ donor for an intestinal transplant. The CDR3 runs from the conserved cysteine through the conserved F or W. A D gene is named only where the DNA matches it firmly. The size field is filled for only some rows; it gives once, few, many or a size class.

clone_size	d_call	v_call	j_call	cdr3_aa	cdr3_nt
NA	TRBD2	TRBV5-4	TRBJ2-3	CASSLSSGSWDTQYF	TGTGCCAGCAGCTTGTCTAGCGGGAGTTGGGATACGCAGTATTTT
once	TRBD2	TRBV5-6	TRBJ2-4	CASSLPGGNIQYF	TGTGCCAGCAGCTTGCCGGGGGGAAACATTCAGTACTTC
NA	TRBD1	TRBV28	TRBJ1-2	CASRIQGAWGGYTF	TGTGCCAGCAGGATACAGGGGGCGTGGGGTGGCTACACCTTC
NA	NA	TRBV6-6	TRBJ2-3	CASSYSPIHPQDTQYF	TGTGCCAGCAGTTACTCCCCTATACACCCTCAAGATACGCAGTATTTT
NA	NA	TRBV5-4	TRBJ2-7	CASSLGRGVSVAYEQYF	TGTGCCAGCAGCTTGGGGCGAGGTGTCAGCGTCGCCTACGAGCAGTACTTC
NA	TRBD1	TRBV7-9	TRBJ2-5	CASSSQTGEETQYF	TGTGCCAGCAGCTCTCAGACAGGGGAAGAGACCCAGTACTTC
NA	TRBD1	TRBV30	TRBJ2-6	CACGDRGFSGANVLTF	TGTGCCTGTGGGGACAGGGGATTCTCTGGGGCCAACGTCCTGACTTTC
NA	TRBD2	TRBV4-1	TRBJ2-1	CASSHVREFGPNEQFF	TGCGCCAGCAGCCACGTGCGGGAGTTCGGACCCAATGAGCAGTTCTTC
NA	NA	TRBV4-3	TRBJ2-2	CASSRGLGGSTTGELFF	TGCGCCAGCAGCCGAGGCTTAGGGGGGAGCACTACCGGGGAGCTGTTTTTT
NA	TRBD1	TRBV29-1	TRBJ1-2	CSVESGGGYTF	TGCAGCGTTGAATCAGGGGGTGGCTACACCTTC
NA	TRBD1	TRBV7-9	TRBJ1-1	CASSLDRGRMNTEAFF	TGTGCCAGCAGCTTAGACAGGGGCCGAATGAACACTGAAGCTTTCTTT
NA	TRBD2	TRBV5-3	TRBJ2-1	CARSGGLAGGNEQFF	TGTGCCAGAAGCGGAGGGCTAGCGGGAGGCAATGAGCAGTTCTTC
NA	NA	TRBV2	TRBJ2-7	CASSEAFALEQYF	TGTGCCAGCAGTGAAGCCTTCGCCCTCGAGCAGTACTTC
NA	NA	TRBV27	TRBJ1-1	CASSLSGGLGVEAFF	TGTGCCAGCAGTTTATCGGGGGGACTAGGGGTTGAAGCTTTCTTT
NA	TRBD2	TRBV6-6	TRBJ2-1	CASRPLTSGKAEQFF	TGTGCCAGCAGACCCCTCACTAGCGGGAAGGCTGAGCAGTTCTTC
NA	NA	TRBV6-5	TRBJ2-7	CASNGGYEQYF	TGTGCCAGCAATGGGGGGTACGAGCAGTACTTC
NA	NA	TRBV20-1	TRBJ2-5	CSASFIETQYF	TGCAGTGCTAGTTTCATTGAGACCCAGTACTTC
NA	NA	TRBV5-1	TRBJ2-3	CASSLITDTDTQYF	TGCGCCAGCAGCTTAATAACTGACACAGATACGCAGTATTTT
NA	NA	TRBV28	TRBJ1-1	CASSPLRDRMNTEAFF	TGTGCCAGCAGTCCACTAAGGGATCGGATGAACACTGAAGCTTTCTTT
NA	NA	TRBV19	TRBJ1-2	CAGYRGDYGYTF	TGTGCCGGTTATCGGGGGGACTATGGCTACACCTTC
once	NA	TRBV7-2	TRBJ2-6	CASSPQRGGANVLTF	TGTGCCAGCAGCCCCCAGAGAGGGGGGGCCAACGTCCTGACTTTC
NA	NA	TRBV28	TRBJ1-5	CASSPFGGPNQPQHF	TGTGCCAGCAGCCCCTTCGGGGGCCCCAATCAGCCCCAGCATTTT
NA	NA	TRBV11-3	TRBJ2-1	CASSSTNEQFF	TGTGCCAGCAGCTCTACCAATGAGCAGTTCTTC
NA	NA	TRBV29-1	TRBJ1-3	CSVETPDRVSGNTIYF	TGCAGCGTTGAAACTCCCGACAGAGTCTCTGGAAACACCATATATTTT
NA	NA	TRBV28	TRBJ1-2	CASSFTGTLNYGYTF	TGTGCCAGCAGTTTCACTGGGACTTTAAACTATGGCTACACCTTC
NA	TRBD1	TRBV30	TRBJ2-7	CAWRSGDRGVYEQYF	TGTGCCTGGAGGTCGGGGGACAGGGGGGTCTACGAGCAGTACTTC
NA	TRBD1	TRBV19	TRBJ2-5	CASSVPGTGKETQYF	TGTGCCAGTAGCGTTCCCGGGACAGGGAAAGAGACCCAGTACTTC
NA	TRBD2	TRBV23-1	TRBJ2-5	CASSQALEPGRQQETQYF	TGCGCCAGCAGTCAAGCCCTCGAGCCCGGGAGGCAGCAAGAGACCCAGTACTTC
once	NA	TRBV4-2	TRBJ1-3	CASSQAGDSSGNTIYF	TGTGCCAGCAGCCAAGCTGGCGATAGCTCTGGAAACACCATATATTTT
once	NA	TRBV28	TRBJ1-2	CASSFPGALDGYTF	TGTGCCAGCAGTTTTCCGGGGGCTTTGGATGGCTACACCTTC
NA	TRBD1	TRBV10-3	TRBJ1-1	CAIGGTGNTEAFF	TGTGCCATCGGGGGGACAGGGAACACTGAAGCTTTCTTT
few	TRBD1	TRBV7-2	TRBJ1-5	CASSLQWTGEGDQPQHF	TGTGCCAGCAGCTTACAGTGGACAGGGGAAGGGGATCAGCCCCAGCATTTT
NA	NA	TRBV12-5	TRBJ1-1	CASGLDGEAFF	TGTGCTAGTGGTTTGGACGGTGAAGCTTTCTTT
once	NA	TRBV9	TRBJ1-1	CASSVGIGQGRNTEAFF	TGTGCCAGCAGCGTAGGGATTGGGCAGGGCAGGAACACTGAAGCTTTCTTT
NA	NA	TRBV2	TRBJ2-7	CASSKDRRGSYEQYF	TGTGCCAGCAGTAAGGACAGGAGGGGGTCCTACGAGCAGTACTTC
NA	NA	TRBV21-1	TRBJ1-5	CASSIRLINQPQHF	TGTGCCAGCAGCATAAGACTGATCAATCAGCCCCAGCATTTT
NA	TRBD1	TRBV10-3	TRBJ1-2	CAISGPDRERYGYTF	TGTGCCATCAGTGGGCCAGACAGGGAGCGGTATGGCTACACCTTC
NA	NA	TRBV28	TRBJ1-5	CASRGTFYSNQPQHF	TGTGCCAGCAGAGGGACTTTTTATAGCAATCAGCCCCAGCATTTT
NA	NA	TRBV19	TRBJ2-7	CATQDRRSHEQYF	TGTGCCACGCAAGACAGGCGCAGCCACGAGCAGTACTTC
NA	NA	TRBV6-1	TRBJ2-7	CASSSYRDSYEQYF	TGTGCCAGCAGTTCTTACAGGGACTCCTACGAGCAGTACTTC
NA	TRBD2	TRBV7-3	TRBJ2-2	CASSLAGTGELFF	TGTGCCAGCAGCCTAGCGGGCACCGGGGAGCTGTTTTTT
NA	TRBD1	TRBV5-1	TRBJ2-5	CASSPRGLGETQYF	TGCGCCAGCAGCCCCAGGGGGCTCGGCGAGACCCAGTACTTC
NA	TRBD2	TRBV28	TRBJ2-1	CARSTSGGQFF	TGTGCCCGCTCAACTAGCGGGGGGCAGTTCTTC
NA	NA	TRBV6-4	TRBJ1-2	CASSDSGGPGGYTF	TGTGCCAGCAGTGACTCGGGGGGGCCCGGTGGCTACACCTTC
NA	TRBD2	TRBV7-8	TRBJ2-5	CASSPGGSPQETQYF	TGTGCCAGCAGCCCGGGGGGTTCCCCTCAAGAGACCCAGTACTTC
NA	TRBD1	TRBV5-5	TRBJ1-4	CASSLVGQGNEKLFF	TGTGCCAGCAGCTTGGTGGGACAGGGAAATGAAAAACTGTTTTTT
NA	TRBD2	TRBV4-3	TRBJ2-3	CASSLGTSGTDTQYF	TGCGCCAGCAGCCTTGGGACTAGCGGAACAGATACGCAGTATTTT
NA	TRBD1	TRBV7-2	TRBJ2-3	CASRTGRADTQYF	TGTGCCAGCAGGACAGGGCGGGCAGATACGCAGTATTTT
NA	NA	TRBV4-2	TRBJ2-3	CASSQDLARDTQYF	TGTGCCAGCAGCCAGGATCTAGCGCGAGATACGCAGTATTTT
NA	NA	TRBV19	TRBJ1-1	CASSTVHEAEAFF	TGTGCCAGTAGTACGGTACACGAGGCTGAAGCTTTCTTT
NA	NA	TRBV5-6	TRBJ2-4	CASSFFQGGKNIQYF	TGTGCCAGCAGCTTTTTCCAGGGCGGCAAAAACATTCAGTACTTC
NA	NA	TRBV21-1	TRBJ2-7	CASRRSIQVPYEQYF	TGTGCCAGCAGACGAAGTATACAGGTCCCCTACGAGCAGTACTTC
NA	TRBD1	TRBV6-6	TRBJ1-1	CASSRRQGLNTEAFF	TGTGCCAGCAGTCGCAGACAGGGTTTGAACACTGAAGCTTTCTTT
NA	TRBD2	TRBV7-2	TRBJ2-5	CASSLWVSGSSQETQYF	TGTGCCAGCAGCTTATGGGTTAGCGGGAGTTCTCAAGAGACCCAGTACTTC